The rows below give T cell receptor beta chains drawn from one sample of a study of radiotherapy plus CTLA-4 blockade in lung cancer. Assay: immunoSEQ multiplex PCR; the TCRdb copy retains only in-frame clones and omits some. This sample yields 90,000 to 100,000 clones, of which about four fifths are seen a single time; 2.8% belongs to the top ten. Here the sequenced sample was peripheral blood, taken from a patient treated with radiotherapy plus ipilimumab. These receptors came from a human donor with non-small cell lung cancer who had a partial response to radiotherapy plus ipilimumab. Some clones in this sample may be carry-over from other donors' samples. The CDR3 runs from the conserved cysteine through the conserved F or W. D genes are given only for firm matches. Size tells how often a clone was seen (once, few, many) or the class of an expanded clone, and some rows leave it out.

CASSIWRDTGELFF,TGTGCCAGTAGTATTTGGCGGGACACCGGGGAGCTGTTTTTT,TRBV19,TRBJ2-2,NA,NA
CASTGAGGPIDTQYF,TGTGCCAGCACGGGCGCGGGGGGGCCGATAGATACGCAGTATTTT,TRBV7-2,TRBJ2-3,TRBD2,once
CASSYSPGNNEQFF,TGTGCCAGCAGTTACTCCCCAGGGAATAATGAGCAGTTCTTC,TRBV6-5,TRBJ2-1,NA,NA
CASSLVSNTGELFF,TGTGCCAGCAGCTTAGTATCGAACACCGGGGAGCTGTTTTTT,TRBV7-2,TRBJ2-2,NA,once
CASSIEGLADYEQYF,TGTGCCAGTAGTATTGAGGGTCTAGCGGACTACGAGCAGTACTTC,TRBV19,TRBJ2-7,TRBD2,NA
CASSEVDYTDTQYF,TGTGCCAGCAGTGAAGTGGACTACACAGATACGCAGTATTTT,TRBV6-1,TRBJ2-3,NA,NA
CASSFQATSGNTIYF,TGTGCCAGCAGTTTCCAGGCAACATCCGGAAACACCATATATTTT,TRBV28,TRBJ1-3,NA,few
CASVGQKTQYF,TGTGCCAGCGTTGGCCAAAAGACCCAGTACTTC,TRBV11-2,TRBJ2-5,NA,NA
CASSSLRTGSGSTIYF,TGTGCCAGCAGCTCATTACGGACAGGCTCTGGAAGCACCATATATTTT,TRBV11-2,TRBJ1-3,TRBD1,few
CASSIVGSSYNEQFF,TGTGCCAGCAGCATTGTGGGGAGCTCCTACAATGAGCAGTTCTTC,TRBV28,TRBJ2-1,NA,NA
CATSRERPGRTEAFF,TGTGCCACCAGCAGAGAGAGGCCTGGAAGGACTGAAGCTTTCTTT,TRBV15,TRBJ1-1,NA,NA
CASSPDNTGELFF,TGTGCCAGCTCGCCAGATAACACCGGGGAGCTGTTTTTT,TRBV2,TRBJ2-2,NA,NA
CASSLNPGMGARFGYTF,TGTGCCAGCAGCTTGAACCCCGGAATGGGGGCGCGGTTCGGCTACACCTTC,TRBV5-4,TRBJ1-2,NA,NA
CASSKEEPGTRRLNEQFF,TGTGCCAGCAGCAAAGAGGAACCCGGGACTCGTCGGCTCAATGAGCAGTTCTTC,TRBV21-1,TRBJ2-1,NA,NA
CASSLMSGAQPQHF,TGTGCCAGCAGTTTAATGTCGGGAGCTCAGCCCCAGCATTTT,TRBV28,TRBJ1-5,NA,NA
CSVVPIDSYEQYF,TGCAGCGTTGTGCCCATAGACTCCTACGAGCAGTACTTC,TRBV29-1,TRBJ2-7,NA,NA
CASSFSDRGSEQYF,TGTGCCAGCAGCTTCTCGGACAGGGGGTCCGAGCAGTACTTC,TRBV5-4,TRBJ2-7,TRBD1,NA
CSVNGNTGIETQYF,TGCAGCGTTAATGGGAATACCGGGATAGAGACCCAGTACTTC,TRBV29-1,TRBJ2-5,NA,NA
CASRVLQGAREKLFF,TGTGCCAGCAGGGTCCTACAGGGGGCAAGAGAAAAACTGTTTTTT,TRBV7-9,TRBJ1-4,TRBD1,few
CASSPTAGGNTEAFF,TGTGCCAGCAGTCCCACCGCAGGGGGCAACACTGAAGCTTTCTTT,TRBV28,TRBJ1-1,TRBD1,NA
CASSGLAGSGGQYF,TGTGCCAGCAGCGGACTAGCGGGATCTGGCGGGCAGTACTTC,TRBV4-2,TRBJ2-7,TRBD2,NA
CASSRDSFSSGYTF,TGTGCCAGCAGCCGGGACTCCTTTAGCTCCGGCTACACCTTC,TRBV5-5,TRBJ1-2,NA,NA
CASSPTGVEQYF,TGCGCCAGCAGTCCTACAGGGGTCGAGCAGTACTTC,TRBV5-1,TRBJ2-7,TRBD1,NA
CASSLSAEGGYTF,TGTGCCAGCAGCTTATCCGCGGAGGGGGGCTACACCTTC,TRBV11-3,TRBJ1-2,NA,NA
CASRAATNEKLFF,TGCGCCAGCAGAGCTGCAACTAATGAAAAACTGTTTTTT,TRBV5-1,TRBJ1-4,NA,NA
CASSPPRQGVPGELFF,TGTGCCAGCTCACCACCGAGACAGGGGGTCCCCGGGGAGCTGTTTTTT,TRBV18,TRBJ2-2,TRBD1,once
CASSTESTGGLGNTIYF,TGTGCCAGCAGCACCGAATCGACAGGGGGCCTTGGAAACACCATATATTTT,TRBV7-2,TRBJ1-3,TRBD1,NA
CASSAGGGYGYTF,TGTGCCAGCAGTGCGGGGGGCGGCTATGGCTACACCTTC,TRBV2,TRBJ1-2,NA,NA
CASGRQETQYF,TGTGCCAGCGGCAGACAAGAGACCCAGTACTTC,TRBV7-2,TRBJ2-5,NA,once
CASRSAGGATEAFF,TGTGCCAGCAGGTCGGCCGGGGGGGCCACTGAAGCTTTCTTT,TRBV27,TRBJ1-1,NA,NA
CASSPLAGEVTEAFF,TGTGCCAGCTCACCACTGGCGGGGGAGGTCACTGAAGCTTTCTTT,TRBV18,TRBJ1-1,NA,NA
CASSLGAMNTEAFF,TGTGCCAGCAGCTTAGGAGCAATGAACACTGAAGCTTTCTTT,TRBV7-9,TRBJ1-1,NA,NA
CASSAGGRIRNEQFF,TGTGCCAGCAGCGCAGGAGGGCGGATACGGAATGAGCAGTTCTTC,TRBV5-6,TRBJ2-1,NA,NA
CASSLHSVRYNEQFF,TGTGCCAGCAGCCTCCACTCCGTGCGCTACAATGAGCAGTTCTTC,TRBV5-5,TRBJ2-1,NA,NA
CASIGTLSNYGYTF,TGTGCCAGCATTGGGACACTCTCTAACTATGGCTACACCTTC,TRBV6-1,TRBJ1-2,NA,NA
CASRAPLAGVGVEQFF,TGTGCCAGCAGAGCCCCTCTAGCGGGAGTGGGCGTCGAGCAGTTCTTC,TRBV2,TRBJ2-1,TRBD2,NA
CASSTRGDRVNTEAFF,TGCGCCAGCAGCACGCGGGGGGACAGGGTTAACACTGAAGCTTTCTTT,TRBV5-1,TRBJ1-1,TRBD1,NA
CASSATGYQETQYF,TGTGCCAGTAGTGCGACAGGGTACCAAGAGACCCAGTACTTC,TRBV19,TRBJ2-5,TRBD1,few
CASSVARVEAFF,TGTGCCAGCAGCGTCGCCAGGGTTGAAGCTTTCTTT,TRBV9,TRBJ1-1,NA,NA
CASSVRVTGLVSDEQYF,TGCGCCAGCAGCGTACGAGTTACAGGATTGGTGTCGGACGAGCAGTACTTC,TRBV5-1,TRBJ2-7,NA,NA
CAGSLHVTDTCEQYF,TGTGCCGGCAGCTTACATGTGACAGATACCTGCGAGCAGTACTTC,TRBV7-9,TRBJ2-7,NA,NA
CASSNSGSPYEQYF,TGTGCCAGCAGCAATAGCGGGAGCCCCTACGAGCAGTACTTC,TRBV7-9,TRBJ2-7,TRBD2,few
CSVCQGDYEQYF,TGCAGCGTTTGTCAGGGGGACTACGAGCAGTACTTC,TRBV29-1,TRBJ2-7,TRBD1,NA
CASSPAEDIQYF,TGTGCCAGCTCACCAGCCGAGGACATTCAGTACTTC,TRBV18,TRBJ2-4,NA,NA
CASRRDFTDTQYF,TGTGCCAGCAGACGGGACTTCACAGATACGCAGTATTTT,TRBV6-5,TRBJ2-3,NA,few
CASSQHRDRGDQPQHF,TGCGCCAGCAGCCAACACCGGGACAGGGGGGATCAGCCCCAGCATTTT,TRBV4-1,TRBJ1-5,TRBD1,NA
CASSLVGAADTQYF,TGCGCCAGCAGCTTGGTAGGGGCTGCAGATACGCAGTATTTT,TRBV5-1,TRBJ2-3,NA,NA
CASSMGGQLLNEKLFF,TGTGCCAGTAGTATGGGTGGACAACTTTTAAATGAAAAACTGTTTTTT,TRBV19,TRBJ1-4,NA,many
CASSQGLSGGRGAAFGSEAFF,TGTGCCAGCAGCCAAGGCCTTTCTGGGGGTAGGGGAGCGGCCTTCGGGAGTGAAGCTTTCTTT,TRBV14,TRBJ1-1,NA,NA
CASSLPTGSATDTQYF,TGTGCCAGCAGCTTGCCGACAGGGAGCGCCACCGATACGCAGTATTTT,TRBV7-2,TRBJ2-3,TRBD1,once
CASSRRWTGWAEGSYEQYF,TGTGCCAGCAGCAGGAGATGGACAGGGTGGGCCGAGGGGAGCTACGAGCAGTACTTC,TRBV13,TRBJ2-7,TRBD1,NA
CASSQASGSGFYEQYF,TGTGCCAGCAGCCAAGCGAGCGGGAGCGGGTTTTACGAGCAGTACTTC,TRBV14,TRBJ2-7,TRBD2,many
CASSRTPSTDTQYF,TGTGCCAGCAGTCGGACACCTAGCACAGATACGCAGTATTTT,TRBV28,TRBJ2-3,NA,NA
CASSPEANQPQHF,TGTGCCAGCTCACCAGAAGCAAATCAGCCCCAGCATTTT,TRBV18,TRBJ1-5,NA,NA
CASSLQGYTQYF,TGTGCCAGCAGCTTACAGGGATATACGCAGTATTTT,TRBV14,TRBJ2-3,NA,NA